This TCR beta chain was captured in a study of T cells after yellow fever vaccination. Broader study findings: The booster response re-showed most primary clones: around 95% CD4, over 80% CD8. The secondary response was weaker but peaked faster, day 5 versus 15. Among all clonotypes, a small share was observed in both CD4 and CD8 compartments.

A universal primer site and UMIs were added as TCR cDNA was made by 5'RACE template switching. TCRdb ran MiXCR on the 5' RACE reads and lists one entry per CDR3 protein. The table includes approximately 350,000 distinct CDR3 sequences, around a tenth detected once. This clonotype was found a few times. Its specificity is not known. Trimming removed 7 bases at V and 0 bases at J, with 13 bases between. The CDR3 is 15 residues long. The clonotype was recovered from a man younger than 35 who received the YFV17D yellow fever vaccine. Specimen: PBMCs, collected on the day of the first yellow fever vaccination. This chain links TRBV12-3 or TRBV12-4 with TRBJ1-5; D is possibly TRBD1 (6 bases). The CDR3 coding sequence is TGTGCCAGCACCTCCCAGGGGTCTAGCAATCAGCCCCAGCATTTT. It specifies CASTSQGSSNQPQHF.